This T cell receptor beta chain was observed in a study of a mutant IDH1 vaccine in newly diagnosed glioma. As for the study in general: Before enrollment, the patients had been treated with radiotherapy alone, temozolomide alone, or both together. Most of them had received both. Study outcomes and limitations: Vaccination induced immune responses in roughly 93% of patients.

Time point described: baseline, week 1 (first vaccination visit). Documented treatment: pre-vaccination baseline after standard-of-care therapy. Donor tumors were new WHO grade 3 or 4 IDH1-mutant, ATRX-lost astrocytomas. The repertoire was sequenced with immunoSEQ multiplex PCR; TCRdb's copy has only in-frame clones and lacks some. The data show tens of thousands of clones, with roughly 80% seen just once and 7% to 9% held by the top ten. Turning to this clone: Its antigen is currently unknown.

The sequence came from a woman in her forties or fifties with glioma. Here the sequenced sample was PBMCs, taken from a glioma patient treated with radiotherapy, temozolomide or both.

The CDR3 region has the DNA TGTGCCAGCAGCCCCCTAAAAAGCACCGCTAACTATGGCTACACCTTC. It yields the protein CASSPLKSTANYGYTF. This chain links TRBV21-1 with TRBJ1-2. TRBV21-1 is labeled a pseudogene. The CDR3 has 16 amino acids.